These T cell receptor beta chains were read from a single sample in a study of T cell responses to AZD1222 COVID-19 vaccine. Using immunoSEQ multiplex PCR, the repertoire was profiled, and TCRdb retains in-frame clones only, with some absent. The sample yields roughly 130,000 clones, 88% seen once. The sample here was peripheral blood, taken on day 0 of MenACWY control vaccination. The receptors originated from an adult in good health. Each CDR3 is given with its conserved first and last residue. Clone size is given for some rows only: seen once, a few or many times, or a class if the clone is expanded.

cdr3_aa: CASSIGNSGLYEQYF
clone_size: -
j_call: TRBJ2-7
v_call: TRBV19

cdr3_aa: CASSLKSGQGGGYTF
clone_size: -
j_call: TRBJ1-2
v_call: TRBV7-9

cdr3_aa: CASGDRDQQYF
clone_size: -
j_call: TRBJ2-7
v_call: TRBV6-5

cdr3_aa: CASSLERVPTYEQYF
clone_size: -
j_call: TRBJ2-7
v_call: TRBV13

cdr3_aa: CASSSGGRGFGTIYF
clone_size: -
j_call: TRBJ1-3
v_call: TRBV28

cdr3_aa: CASSISSGTYGYTF
clone_size: -
j_call: TRBJ1-2
v_call: TRBV19

cdr3_aa: CASSATSSEQFF
clone_size: -
j_call: TRBJ2-1
v_call: TRBV9

cdr3_aa: CASRNPGQGFYGYTF
clone_size: few
j_call: TRBJ1-2
v_call: TRBV5-1

cdr3_aa: CATSRDRFEAFF
clone_size: -
j_call: TRBJ1-1
v_call: TRBV15

cdr3_aa: CASSLGQGDAFF
clone_size: -
j_call: TRBJ1-1
v_call: TRBV7-9

cdr3_aa: CASSREAGGPNEKLFF
clone_size: -
j_call: TRBJ1-4
v_call: TRBV7-9

cdr3_aa: CASSPHSDTQYF
clone_size: -
j_call: TRBJ2-3
v_call: TRBV9

cdr3_aa: CASSLSGGADQPQHF
clone_size: -
j_call: TRBJ1-5
v_call: TRBV5-1

cdr3_aa: CASSIGFGTGVGANVLTF
clone_size: -
j_call: TRBJ2-6
v_call: TRBV19

cdr3_aa: CASSYSGGNQPQHF
clone_size: -
j_call: TRBJ1-5
v_call: TRBV6-5

cdr3_aa: CASRPTVGGNSPLHF
clone_size: -
j_call: TRBJ1-6
v_call: TRBV6-6

cdr3_aa: CASSRAGTEETQYF
clone_size: once
j_call: TRBJ2-5
v_call: TRBV5-1

cdr3_aa: CASSQALPPPGYTF
clone_size: -
j_call: TRBJ1-2
v_call: TRBV14

cdr3_aa: CASSIGTGVNQPQHF
clone_size: -
j_call: TRBJ1-5
v_call: TRBV7-8

cdr3_aa: CASSLGGRVGNTIYF
clone_size: -
j_call: TRBJ1-3
v_call: TRBV7-9

cdr3_aa: CASSQEGILSGYTF
clone_size: -
j_call: TRBJ1-2
v_call: TRBV3-1/TRBV3-2

cdr3_aa: CASSTLERAKNIQYF
clone_size: once
j_call: TRBJ2-4
v_call: TRBV28

cdr3_aa: CASSPLDEQFF
clone_size: few
j_call: TRBJ2-1
v_call: TRBV7-9

cdr3_aa: CASSLQGPPGYTF
clone_size: once
j_call: TRBJ1-2
v_call: TRBV28

cdr3_aa: CASSLLGGESYGYTF
clone_size: -
j_call: TRBJ1-2
v_call: TRBV5-1

cdr3_aa: CASRRTSGNTGELFF
clone_size: -
j_call: TRBJ2-2
v_call: TRBV2

cdr3_aa: CASSKVSGFNQPQHF
clone_size: -
j_call: TRBJ1-5
v_call: TRBV21-1

cdr3_aa: CASSWGGTQSTDTQYF
clone_size: -
j_call: TRBJ2-3
v_call: TRBV5-6

cdr3_aa: CASSFDRGNGYTF
clone_size: -
j_call: TRBJ1-2
v_call: TRBV14

cdr3_aa: CASSSGGEQYF
clone_size: -
j_call: TRBJ2-7
v_call: TRBV27

cdr3_aa: CASSERVSLYEQYF
clone_size: -
j_call: TRBJ2-7
v_call: TRBV6-1

cdr3_aa: CASSLAAGRNEQFF
clone_size: few
j_call: TRBJ2-1
v_call: TRBV5-1

cdr3_aa: CASSFYSGGNEQFF
clone_size: -
j_call: TRBJ2-1
v_call: TRBV5-1

cdr3_aa: CASSLGGTVFGYEQYF
clone_size: -
j_call: TRBJ2-7
v_call: TRBV5-1

cdr3_aa: CATSDPSRLAGATDTQYF
clone_size: -
j_call: TRBJ2-3
v_call: TRBV24-1

cdr3_aa: CASSQDMGYARNTEAFF
clone_size: -
j_call: TRBJ1-1
v_call: TRBV14

cdr3_aa: CASSSGWDTGELFF
clone_size: -
j_call: TRBJ2-2
v_call: TRBV5-1

cdr3_aa: CASSYPPFGGGELFF
clone_size: -
j_call: TRBJ2-2
v_call: TRBV6-5

cdr3_aa: CASGGEANSPLHF
clone_size: -
j_call: TRBJ1-6
v_call: TRBV10-2

cdr3_aa: CASSKLQGTYEQYF
clone_size: -
j_call: TRBJ2-7
v_call: TRBV6-5

cdr3_aa: CASSPSGGEQYF
clone_size: -
j_call: TRBJ2-7
v_call: TRBV18

cdr3_aa: CASSPAGGAIHTQYF
clone_size: -
j_call: TRBJ2-3
v_call: TRBV28

cdr3_aa: CASRIYMGQPQHF
clone_size: -
j_call: TRBJ1-5
v_call: TRBV28

cdr3_aa: CASSLNRWPQETQYF
clone_size: -
j_call: TRBJ2-5
v_call: TRBV5-1

cdr3_aa: CAWSVDYEQYF
clone_size: -
j_call: TRBJ2-7
v_call: TRBV30

cdr3_aa: CASSLGGASGELFF
clone_size: -
j_call: TRBJ2-2
v_call: TRBV5-1

cdr3_aa: CASNLLPGQGADTQYF
clone_size: -
j_call: TRBJ2-3
v_call: TRBV5-1

cdr3_aa: CASKGLGGPETQYF
clone_size: -
j_call: TRBJ2-5
v_call: TRBV27

cdr3_aa: CATSDRAGQGRSEQYF
clone_size: -
j_call: TRBJ2-7
v_call: TRBV24-1

cdr3_aa: CASSPPAGVVNIQYF
clone_size: -
j_call: TRBJ2-4
v_call: TRBV18

cdr3_aa: CASSGASSGNTIYF
clone_size: -
j_call: TRBJ1-3
v_call: TRBV9

cdr3_aa: CASSVGGGRYNEQFF
clone_size: -
j_call: TRBJ2-1
v_call: TRBV9

cdr3_aa: CASSDRGGLGPQHF
clone_size: -
j_call: TRBJ1-5
v_call: TRBV6-1

cdr3_aa: CASSQVLAGGTGELFF
clone_size: -
j_call: TRBJ2-2
v_call: TRBV4-1

cdr3_aa: CASSTFSGPQETQYF
clone_size: -
j_call: TRBJ2-5
v_call: TRBV7-6

cdr3_aa: CASSTVDSSSQPQHF
clone_size: -
j_call: TRBJ1-5
v_call: TRBV7-2

cdr3_aa: CASSFRGGNTEAFF
clone_size: -
j_call: TRBJ1-1
v_call: TRBV5-6